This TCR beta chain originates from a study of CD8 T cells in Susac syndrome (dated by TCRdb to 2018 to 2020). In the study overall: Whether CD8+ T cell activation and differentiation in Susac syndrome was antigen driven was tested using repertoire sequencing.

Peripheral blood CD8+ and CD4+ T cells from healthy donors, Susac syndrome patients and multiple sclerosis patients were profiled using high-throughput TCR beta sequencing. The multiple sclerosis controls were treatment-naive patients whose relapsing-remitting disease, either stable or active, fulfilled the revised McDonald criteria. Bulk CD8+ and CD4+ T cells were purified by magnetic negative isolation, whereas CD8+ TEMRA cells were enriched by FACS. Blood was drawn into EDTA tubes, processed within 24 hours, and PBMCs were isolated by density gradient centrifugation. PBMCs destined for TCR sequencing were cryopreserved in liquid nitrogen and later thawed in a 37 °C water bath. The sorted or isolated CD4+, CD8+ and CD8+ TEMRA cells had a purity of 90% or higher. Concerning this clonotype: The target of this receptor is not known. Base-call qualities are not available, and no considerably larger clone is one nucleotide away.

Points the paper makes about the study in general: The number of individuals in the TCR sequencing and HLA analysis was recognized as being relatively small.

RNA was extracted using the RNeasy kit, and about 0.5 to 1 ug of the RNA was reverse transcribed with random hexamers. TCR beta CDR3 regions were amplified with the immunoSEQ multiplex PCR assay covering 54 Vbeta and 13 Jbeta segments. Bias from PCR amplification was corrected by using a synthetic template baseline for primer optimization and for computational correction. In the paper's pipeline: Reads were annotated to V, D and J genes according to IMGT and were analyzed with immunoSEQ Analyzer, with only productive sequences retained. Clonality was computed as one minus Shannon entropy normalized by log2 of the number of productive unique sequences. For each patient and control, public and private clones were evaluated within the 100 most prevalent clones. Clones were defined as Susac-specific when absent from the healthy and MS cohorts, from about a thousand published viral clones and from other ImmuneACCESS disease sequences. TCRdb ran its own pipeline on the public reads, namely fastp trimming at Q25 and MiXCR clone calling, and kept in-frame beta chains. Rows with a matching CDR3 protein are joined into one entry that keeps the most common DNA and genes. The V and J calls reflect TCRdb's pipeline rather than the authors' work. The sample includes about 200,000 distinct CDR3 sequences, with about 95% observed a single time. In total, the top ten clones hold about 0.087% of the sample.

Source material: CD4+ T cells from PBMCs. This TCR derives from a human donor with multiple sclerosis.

The CDR3 sequence is CASSAGLAGGPGGELFF. The bases are TGTGCCAGCAGCGCTGGACTAGCGGGGGGGCCTGGCGGGGAGCTGTTTTTT. Rearrangement joined TRBV7-2 to TRBJ2-2; TRBD2 lines up with 15 middle nucleotides. CDR1 SGHTA and CDR2 FQGNSA were looked up in the germline V gene. V trim: 5 bases; J trim: 7 bases; unmatched bases: 8. From cysteine to phenylalanine, the CDR3 is 17 amino acids long. Only the CDR3 DNA stays, 51 bases, in frame from base 1.